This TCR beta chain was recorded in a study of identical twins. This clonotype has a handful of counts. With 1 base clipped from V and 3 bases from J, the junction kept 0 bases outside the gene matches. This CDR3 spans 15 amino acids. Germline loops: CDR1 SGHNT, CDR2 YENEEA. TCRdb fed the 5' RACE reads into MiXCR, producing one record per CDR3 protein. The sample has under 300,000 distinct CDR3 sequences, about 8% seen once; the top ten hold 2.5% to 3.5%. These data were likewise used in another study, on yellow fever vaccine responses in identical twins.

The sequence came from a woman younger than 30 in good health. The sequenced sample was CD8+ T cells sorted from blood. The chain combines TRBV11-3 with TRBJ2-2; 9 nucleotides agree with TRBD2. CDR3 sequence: CASSLGLADTGELFF. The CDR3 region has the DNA TGTGCCAGCAGCTTAGGACTAGCGGACACCGGGGAGCTGTTTTTT.